This record concerns one T cell receptor beta chain sequence. Its antigen is not identified. Produced via immunoSEQ multiplex PCR; TCRdb's table is partial and in-frame only. The sample lists about 100,000 clones, around 91% occurring once. The entry originates in a study of OX40 agonist ivuxolimab in advanced cancers. The study, taken as a whole, reports: Which antigen the expanded peripheral T cells recognized is unknown.

CDR3 length: 17 amino acids. CDR1 and CDR2 from the germline V gene are LNHDA and SQIVND (reference sequence). V gave up 3 bases and J gave up 1 base; unmatched junction bases: 6. This TCR derives from an adult with an advanced solid tumor such as melanoma, head and neck, liver or kidney cancer. Sequences were derived from CD4+ or CD8+ T cells sorted from blood, sampled in a trial of the OX40 agonist ivuxolimab. This chain uses TRBV19 with TRBJ2-3; 11 bases agree with TRBD1. CDR3 nucleotide sequence: TGTGCCAGTAGTATCATAGGGACAGGGGGACGCACAGATACGCAGTATTTT. Its protein product is CASSIIGTGGRTDTQYF.